The following is a TCR beta chain sequence with its context. Its antigen is unidentified. The sample belongs to a study of T cell repertoires in cytomegalovirus infection. Overall study: Matching HLA type and CMV infection were both indicated by public TCR beta signatures. Study-level points and caveats: Cumulative public TCR beta family frequency identified CMV carriers with the relevant HLA. Clonotype analysis showed dominance of the ex vivo response by HLA-C-restricted CMV-specific TCR beta clonotypes.

Germline assignment: CDR1 MGHRA and CDR2 YSYEKL. V was cut by 1 base and J by 2 bases, with 15 bases left in between. The CDR3 length is 16 residues. One entry per CDR3 protein results from TCRdb running MiXCR on the reads. The data show around 740,000 distinct CDR3 sequences, approximately 34% seen once. The V gene is TRBV4-1, the J gene TRBJ2-7; D may be TRBD1 (5 bases). Sequencing used PBMCs. This receptor was taken from a human donor in good health (CMV status not recorded). Some clones in this sample may be carry-over from other donors' samples. CDR3 nucleotides: TGCGCCAGCAGCCAAGGACGGTGGGGCGCCACCTACGAGCAGTACTTC. As protein: CASSQGRWGATYEQYF.